What follows are 26 T cell receptor beta chains derived from one specimen sequenced in a study of response to subunit inactivated influenza vaccine. TCRdb ran MiXCR on the RT-PCR reads and lists one entry per CDR3 protein. The data contain roughly 550,000 distinct CDR3 sequences, approximately 22% of them singletons. The same data also contributed to another study, on T cells expressing NK-cell markers. From that study: TCR beta libraries carry UMIs added by 5'RACE template switching.

Sequencing was performed on CD4+ T cells sorted from PBMCs, taken approximately 12 days after vaccination. These receptors originate from a man in his fifties who received an inactivated influenza vaccine.

The rearrangement joins TRBV6-1 to TRBJ2-2; TRBD2 is a possible D gene (7 bases). Looked up from germline, CDR1 is MNHNS and CDR2 is SASEGT. V was shortened by 6 bases and J by 6 bases, with 11 bases between the two germline ends. The CDR3 totals 13 residues. CDR3 DNA sequence: TGTGCCAGCAGGAAAGGGGGGGCCGGGGAGCTGTTTTTT. Translation: CASRKGGAGELFF.

The chain recombines TRBV5-1 with TRBJ2-7; D possibly corresponds to TRBD2 (6 bases). Between the trimmed V and J ends, which lost 4 bases and 0 bases, there was a span of 17 bases. Germline CDR1 is SGHRS and CDR2 is YFSETQ. The CDR3 extends over 16 amino acids. The CDR3 loop is CASSPGGLLTSYEQYF. The CDR3 DNA reads as TGCGCCAGCAGCCCTGGCGGACTACTAACCTCCTACGAGCAGTACTTC.

This clonotype was recorded a few times. The rearrangement links TRBV28 to TRBJ2-7; 7 positions match TRBD1. V lost 8 bases and J lost 3; bases outside the gene matches: 4. Germline CDR1 and CDR2: MDHEN and SYDVKM. CDR3 length: 12 amino acids. CDR3 bases: TGTGCCAGCCTCCGGGACAGCTACGAGCAGTACTTC. This gives the protein CASLRDSYEQYF.

This clonotype has a handful of counts. The chain recombines TRBV10-3 with TRBJ2-7; no clear D. Germline loops: CDR1 ENHRY, CDR2 SYGVKD. V was clipped by 4 bases and J by 5 bases, with 9 bases between them. The CDR3 loop spans 12 amino acids. CDR3 loop: CAISGPGHEQYF. The DNA of the CDR3 is TGTGCCATCAGTGGGCCAGGCCACGAGCAGTACTTC.

The V gene is TRBV12-3 or TRBV12-4, the J gene TRBJ1-4; 8 bases are a match to TRBD1. V was clipped by 2 bases and J by 7 bases; unmatched bases: 6. The CDR3 totals 15 residues. Here the CDR3 DNA reads TGTGCCAGCAGTTTAACAGGGGGGGCGGGTGAAAAACTGTTTTTT. Protein sequence: CASSLTGGAGEKLFF.

The rearrangement uses TRBV11-3 and TRBJ2-3; D might be TRBD2 (6 bases). V was trimmed by 0 bases and J by 1 base, leaving 14 bases between them. The CDR3 sequence is 17 residues long. The V gene's germline CDR1 is SGHNT and CDR2 YENEEA. The CDR3 DNA sequence: TGTGCCAGCAGCTTAGATGGGGCGCGGGATGGCACAGATACGCAGTATTTT. It translates to CASSLDGARDGTDTQYF.

The CDR3 sequence: CASSYSNGEQYF. The CDR3 bases are TGTGCCAGCAGTTACTCGAACGGCGAGCAGTACTTC. The V call is TRBV6-5, the J call TRBJ2-7, with D uncertain. Germline values: CDR1 MNHEY, CDR2 SVGAGI. Trimming left V 0 bases short and J 6 bases short, with 6 bases between. The CDR3 length is 12 residues.

The CDR3 loop reads CASRDDRNTGELFF. The CDR3 DNA reads TGTGCCAGCAGGGACGATCGAAACACCGGGGAGCTGTTTTTT. The chain carries TRBV28 and TRBJ2-2, with D hard to call. CDR3 length equals 14 residues. Trimming removed 6 bases from V and 2 bases from J, with 10 bases in between. Per the germline V gene, CDR1 is MDHEN and CDR2 is SYDVKM. Supplemented by reference TRBV28 and TRBJ2-2, the full variable domain reads DVKVTQSSRYLVKRTGEKVFLECVQDMDHENMFWYRQDPGLGLRLIYFSYDVKMKEKGDIPEGYSVSREKKERFSLILESASTNQTSMYLCASRDDRNTGELFFGEGSRLTVL.

The V and J genes are TRBV5-4 and TRBJ2-2, with D unclear. V was shortened by 4 bases and J by 1 base, with 14 bases between the two germline ends. Germline V lookup: CDR1 SGHNT, CDR2 YYREEE (reference sequence). CDR3 length: 16 residues. This CDR3 reads CASSASNIWNTGELFF. The CDR3 nucleotides are TGTGCCAGCAGCGCCTCGAATATCTGGAACACCGGGGAGCTGTTTTTT.

This clonotype was observed a handful of times. This chain uses TRBV7-2 with TRBJ2-3, with D perhaps TRBD1 or TRBD2 (7 bases each). The CDR3 has 13 amino acids. CDR1 and CDR2 (germline): SGHTA, FQGNSA. V gave up 8 bases and J gave up 3 bases, with 12 bases separating them. CDR3 sequence reads: CASQGGPTDTQYF. The CDR3 nucleotides read TGTGCCAGCCAGGGGGGGCCGACAGATACGCAGTATTTT.

This clonotype was observed at least ten times. The chain links TRBV11-2 to TRBJ2-2, with D possibly matching TRBD2 (6 bases). The V end was cut by 0 bases, the J end by 6 bases, with 8 bases between. CDR1 is SGHAT, CDR2 FQNNGV, per germline. This CDR3 region has 14 residues. The CDR3 region is CASSLEGGPGELFF. In nucleotides, the CDR3 is TGTGCCAGCAGCTTAGAGGGGGGACCCGGGGAGCTGTTTTTT.

The V call is TRBV2, the J call TRBJ2-4; 9 positions match TRBD1. The length of the CDR3 is 14 residues. V lost 2 bases to trimming and J lost 5 bases; unmatched junction nucleotides: 1. Germline CDR1 is SNHLY and CDR2 is FYNNEI. CDR3 DNA: TGTGCCAGCAGTGAAAGGACAGGGGAAAACATTCAGTACTTC. Its protein product is CASSERTGENIQYF.

The CDR3 bases are TGTGCCAGCAGCCAAGATAGAACAAAACTGTTTTTT. Encoded protein: CASSQDRTKLFF. The chain joins TRBV4-2 to TRBJ1-4; the D is unclear. This CDR3 is built from 12 residues. Germline V gives CDR1 LGHNA, CDR2 YNFKEQ. V shed 0 bases and J shed 10 bases, with 6 bases lying between them.

The J gene is TRBJ1-5, the V gene TRBV20-1; unclear D gene. In germline, CDR1 is DFQATT, CDR2 SNEGSKA (reference sequence). The CDR3 totals 13 residues. V lost 1 base, J lost 3 bases, and 7 bases lay in between. The DNA for the CDR3 is TGCAGTGCTAGAGTAGGGAACAATCAGCCCCAGCATTTT. Translation gives CSARVGNNQPQHF.

This clonotype was detected a few times. This rearrangement joins TRBV7-9 to TRBJ2-1, with D possibly called TRBD1 or TRBD2 (5 bases each). The CDR3 is made up of 14 amino acids. Deletions cut 5 bases from V and 9 bases from J, with 17 bases between. Per the germline V gene, CDR1 is SEHNR and CDR2 is FQNEAQ (reference sequence). Here the CDR3 reads CASSPGAIGAEQFF. In nucleotides, the CDR3 is TGTGCCAGCAGCCCCGGGGCTATCGGGGCTGAGCAGTTCTTC.

This clonotype came up a few times. This chain's CDR3 is CASSFRGWETQYF. The CDR3 DNA sequence: TGTGCCAGCAGTTTCCGGGGCTGGGAGACCCAGTACTTC. The chain joins TRBV12-3 or TRBV12-4 to TRBJ2-5; the D call may be TRBD1 or TRBD2 (5 bases each). V was cut by 3 bases and J by 5 bases, with 10 bases left in between. This CDR3 spans 13 amino acids.

The V gene is TRBV15, the J gene TRBJ2-1, with a possible D match to TRBD2 (5 bases). Germline V gives CDR1 LNHNV, CDR2 YYDKDF (reference sequence). The germline V and J ends were trimmed by 1 base and 4 bases, with 14 bases remaining between them. This CDR3 spans 16 amino acids. CDR3 protein: CATSRGGSRDYNEQFF. CDR3 in DNA: TGTGCCACCAGCAGAGGAGGGTCCCGCGATTACAATGAGCAGTTCTTC.

The J gene is TRBJ1-1, the V gene TRBV4-3; a weak D match, TRBD1 (6 bases). Germline loops: CDR1 LGHNA, CDR2 YSLEER. Trimming removed 0 bases at V and 5 bases at J, with 13 bases between. This CDR3 is built from 15 residues. The CDR3 sequence is CASSQDPQGRTEAFF. The CDR3, as DNA: TGCGCCAGCAGCCAAGACCCCCAGGGGAGAACTGAAGCTTTCTTT.

The chain joins TRBV5-1 to TRBJ1-4; D is possibly TRBD1 (6 bases). Per germline, CDR1 SGHRS and CDR2 YFSETQ. Between the trimmed V and J ends, which lost 6 bases and 8 bases, there was a span of 17 bases. This CDR3 has 14 residues. The CDR3 here is CASTHAGAGEKLFF. CDR3 bases: TGCGCCAGCACTCACGCGGGGGCCGGGGAAAAACTGTTTTTT.

This clonotype was counted only a few times. The chain recombines TRBV3-1 with TRBJ1-6; D is ambiguous. V was pared by 3 bases and J by 7 bases, with 10 bases between. Germline lookup yields CDR1 LGHDT and CDR2 YNNKEL (reference sequence). CDR3 length: 14 residues. The CDR3 DNA is TGTGCCAGCAGCCAGACTGGTGGAAATTCACCCCTCCACTTT. It yields the protein CASSQTGGNSPLHF.

This clonotype was counted between two and nine times. The chain has TRBV2 and TRBJ2-7; 12 nucleotides match TRBD2. V shed 7 bases and J 0 bases; nucleotides not matched to a gene: 1. The CDR3 is made up of 14 amino acids. Germline V gene data show CDR1 as SNHLY and CDR2 as FYNNEI. DNA of the CDR3: TGTGCCAGCAAGACTAGCGGGAGCTCCTACGAGCAGTACTTC. This codes for CASKTSGSSYEQYF.

The gene calls are TRBV20-1 and TRBJ2-7; 10 nucleotides line up with TRBD1. With 6 bases clipped from V and 5 bases from J, the junction kept 7 bases outside the gene matches. The germline CDR1 and CDR2 sequences are DFQATT and SNEGSKA (reference sequence). CDR3 length: 13 residues. The chain's CDR3 is CSAATGTGDEQYF. CDR3 sequence (DNA): TGCAGTGCCGCTACCGGGACAGGGGACGAGCAGTACTTC.

The V gene is TRBV5-6, the J gene TRBJ2-2; the match to TRBD1 covers 7 bases. The ends lost 3 bases at V and 3 bases at J; junction bases unmatched: 5. Per the germline V gene, CDR1 is SGHDT and CDR2 is YYEEEE. CDR3 length equals 15 residues. Here the CDR3 DNA reads TGTGCCAGCAGCTCGGGACAGTCAGACACCGGGGAGCTGTTTTTT. It specifies CASSSGQSDTGELFF.

CDR3 coding DNA: TGTGCCAGCAGTTACATACAGGGGGTAGGTGAAGCTTTCTTT. This gives the protein CASSYIQGVGEAFF. V is TRBV5-5 and J is TRBJ1-1, with 8 bases matching TRBD1. Trimming cost V 5 bases and J 7 bases; bases outside gene matches: 10. The germline CDR1 and CDR2 sequences are SGHKS and YYEKEE (reference sequence). The CDR3 length is 14 residues.

This chain uses TRBV10-3 with TRBJ2-7, with 8 bases lining up with TRBD2. From germline, CDR1 is ENHRY and CDR2 SYGVKD. The CDR3 is made up of 14 amino acids. V was pared by 2 bases and J by 5 bases, with 5 bases of the junction left unmatched. In DNA form, the CDR3 reads TGTGCCATCAGTGAGGAGCGGGAGCGGAACGAGCAGTACTTC. It yields the protein CAISEERERNEQYF.

This clonotype came up a few times. This chain joins TRBV6-1 and TRBJ1-1, with D maybe TRBD1 (5 bases). The V end lost 7 bases, the J end lost 1 base, and 16 bases lay between the germline ends. CDR3 size: 15 residues. Germline loops: CDR1 MNHNS, CDR2 SASEGT. The CDR3 nucleotides are TGTGCCAGCAAGCGGGGGATGAGGTCGAACACTGAAGCTTTCTTT. Amino acids: CASKRGMRSNTEAFF.